This T cell receptor (beta chain) is drawn from a study of post-analysis software for immune sequencing data. Study background: The courses of disease that were included comprised relapsing-remitting, secondary progressive and progressive-relapsing multiple sclerosis.

In regard to this clonotype: What it binds is unknown.

The study, taken as a whole, reports: There were five or six TRBV segments more frequent in patients than controls, and TRBV5-6, TRBV5-1 and TRBV20-1 were among them. Controls showed significantly higher normalized Chao1 diversity than did multiple sclerosis patients. Strong co-clustering by F measure linked samples that shared a preparation batch.

V lost 1 base and J 1 base, leaving 11 bases between the germline ends. This CDR3 is built from 14 residues. The germline V gene has CDR1 DFQATT and CDR2 SNEGSKA (reference sequence). Presence of unique molecular identifiers characterized the TCR beta cDNA libraries. TCRdb passed the PCR reads through MiXCR, listing each CDR3 protein once. The sample consists of about 810,000 distinct CDR3 sequences, roughly 50% of them appearing once. The genes are TRBV20-1 and TRBJ2-7; D not certain. The specimen was blood. This receptor was obtained from a girl under 18 with multiple sclerosis. The CDR3 sequence: CSARAFGQSYEQYF. In DNA form, the CDR3 reads TGCAGTGCTAGAGCGTTCGGCCAGTCCTACGAGCAGTACTTC.